This TCR beta chain came from a study of vaccination effects on CD4 cells after COVID-19. Study information: Researchers obtained post-vaccine samples at a median of 72 days past the second dose.

Notes on this clone: Its antigen is unidentified.

Whole-study findings and limits: Few convalescent patients, and no early post-infection timepoints, were available to the study.

Generated by immunoSEQ multiplex PCR, the TCRdb table keeps only in-frame clones and is missing some. The table has under 30,000 clones, 74% seen once. Under the ViraFEST assay, PBMC were stimulated with viral peptide pools so that antigen-specific CD4+ T cells expanded. Sequencing was performed afterwards. CD4+ T cells were isolated after roughly nine days of culture. Each participant received a vaccine that was either BNT162b2 or mRNA-1273, given as two doses. Researchers reported culturing more than 1.5 million PBMC in each well, adding 8 to 10 IU/ml IL-2 and about 9.5 ug/ml peptides. Half-medium changes using IL-2 medium occurred on days 3 and 7. This material consisted of CD4+ T cells from PBMCs cultured with HCoV-OC43 spike peptides, taken after COVID-19 vaccination. Described subset: HCoV-OC43 spike overlapping peptide pool stimulation. This TCR derives from a human donor who received a COVID-19 vaccine.

The CDR3 protein is CASRSQGYSNTGELFF. CDR3 nucleotide sequence: TGCGCCAGCAGGTCTCAGGGGTACTCCAACACCGGGGAGCTGTTTTTT. The genes are TRBV5-1 and TRBJ2-2, with D perhaps TRBD1 (6 bases). Looked up from germline, CDR1 is SGHRS and CDR2 is YFSETQ. The CDR3 has 16 residues. Trimming took 5 bases from V and 2 from J, leaving 16 bases between them.